This TCR beta chain was observed in a study of Graves' ophthalmopathy and Graves' hyperthyroidism (dated by TCRdb to between 2017 and 2018). Concerning the study at large: Peripheral blood samples were taken at the time of initial diagnosis, before any treatment was given. To tell Graves' ophthalmopathy apart from Graves' hyperthyroidism, and to predict which patients would progress to ophthalmopathy, the study relied on TCR beta repertoire signatures. In total, approximately 130 blood samples were TCR-sequenced: around 42 ophthalmopathy, under 80 hyperthyroidism and about 17 hyperthyroidism-to-ophthalmopathy patients. A discovery set of 100 or so patients (approximately 42 ophthalmopathy, around 57 stable hyperthyroidism) was enrolled to explore V-J signatures distinguishing ophthalmopathy from hyperthyroidism. An independent validation cohort was composed of about 20 hyperthyroidism patients and 17 patients who later progressed from hyperthyroidism to ophthalmopathy. T-cell repertoires of thyroid tissue and blood were compared in over 5 hyperthyroidism patients. After sampling, hyperthyroidism patients received methimazole starting at 30 mg daily, and ophthalmopathy patients received high-dose intravenous methylprednisolone. For training and testing, the 110 or so patients in the discovery cohort were randomly divided in a 7:3 ratio.

For repertoire sequencing, the TCR beta CDR3 regions were amplified from RNA transcripts. HTBI primers and the Qiagen OneStep RT-PCR kit were used in a first-round RT-PCR, which was followed by a second-round multiplex PCR, size selection and purification. Libraries were sequenced on an Illumina HiSeq2000 using paired-end 100 bp reads. The paper's data handling went like this. SOAPnuke was used to process the reads, removing any read that contained adapters or uncalled bases, had a mean Phred below 15, or lacked an exact match to the constant primer or identifier. High-quality paired reads were merged with COPE v1.2.5. Unique nucleotide sequences were defined as clonotypes and aligned to IMGT TRB V, D and J references using MiTCR v1.1. The analysis was limited to V-J combinations with a frequency above 0.0001, which together covered over 99% of the repertoires. For each V-J combination, a TCR clonal expansion and chaos score was defined as the ratio of F50 clonal expansion to chaos observed in the TCRdist matrix. Welch's t-statistics and random forest were used to narrow the features down to approximately 13 V-J combinations, which were then fed into a naive Bayes classifier. The Morisita-Horn index was used to measure how similar the thyroid and blood repertoires were. The public reads were quality trimmed at Q25 with fastp and then assembled into clones with MiXCR by TCRdb, keeping productive beta chains. Each entry merges the rows of one CDR3 protein and shows their most common DNA and genes. The authors' filters were not applied to this entry. The sample includes about 220,000 distinct CDR3 sequences, with 20% to 25% observed a single time. The top ten constitute about 46% of the sample.

V sheds 5 bases and J sheds 2 bases, leaving 12 bases between their ends. CDR1 and CDR2, looked up from the germline V gene, are MNHNS and SASEGT. The CDR3 measures 14 amino acids from cysteine to phenylalanine. The kept DNA is CDR3 alone, 42 bases in frame from the first base. Overall study results and their limits: In cross-validation, the 13-signature model distinguished ophthalmopathy from stable hyperthyroidism with more than 85% sensitivity and roughly 81% specificity, while in the test set the corresponding values were about 80% and 75%. Most of the expanded thyroid clonotypes with a frequency above 0.001 were also detected in blood, and it was suggested that the thyroid immune response may be reflected by blood repertoires. In validation, the model predicted ophthalmopathy progression with 55% to 71% sensitivity and 72% to 80% specificity; more than ten predicted patients were CT-confirmed with GO in a median of approximately 6.5 months. No statistical method was used to set the sample size in advance, and the investigators knew which group each participant was assigned to.

This clonotype was recorded many times. Its specific antigen is unknown. Base quality data are lacking; no much larger clone is found one base away. The ophthalmopathy patients had moderately to severely active disease, with a Clinical Activity Score of 3 or higher, a NOSPECS grade of 4 or higher, and a disease duration of less than 3 months. Patients with other autoimmune diseases, uncontrolled infections, pregnancy or lactation were excluded from the study. Clinical symptoms, serum thyroxine, TRAb, thyroid ultrasound and orbital computed tomography were used for diagnosis. Ficoll-Paque density gradient centrifugation was used to isolate PBMCs from around 10 ml of fresh peripheral blood. Total RNA was extracted using Trizol reagent, and RNA quality was checked on an Agilent 2100 Bioanalyzer.

The V gene is TRBV6-1 and the J gene is TRBJ1-2; the D segment could be TRBD1, given 5 matching bases. Sequencing input: peripheral blood. The TCR sequence derives from a woman between 45 and 60 years old with Graves' ophthalmopathy. Donor details come from another sample of the same person, matched by shared clones. The CDR3 is CASSRDGGNYGYTF. The nucleotide sequence is given as TGTGCCAGCAGTCGGGACGGCGGGAACTATGGCTACACCTTC.